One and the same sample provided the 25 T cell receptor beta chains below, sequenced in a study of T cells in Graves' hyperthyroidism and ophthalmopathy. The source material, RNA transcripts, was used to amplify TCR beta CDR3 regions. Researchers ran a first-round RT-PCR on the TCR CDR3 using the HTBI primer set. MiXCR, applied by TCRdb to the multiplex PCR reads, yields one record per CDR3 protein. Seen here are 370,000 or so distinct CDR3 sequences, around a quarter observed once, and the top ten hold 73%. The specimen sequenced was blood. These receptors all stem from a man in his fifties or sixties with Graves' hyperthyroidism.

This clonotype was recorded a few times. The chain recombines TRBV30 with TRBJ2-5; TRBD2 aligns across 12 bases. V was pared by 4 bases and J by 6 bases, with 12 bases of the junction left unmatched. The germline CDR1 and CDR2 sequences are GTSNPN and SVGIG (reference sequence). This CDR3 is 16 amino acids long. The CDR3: CAWMAPLAGGPQTQYF. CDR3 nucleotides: TGTGCCTGGATGGCCCCCCTAGCGGGAGGGCCCCAGACCCAGTACTTC.

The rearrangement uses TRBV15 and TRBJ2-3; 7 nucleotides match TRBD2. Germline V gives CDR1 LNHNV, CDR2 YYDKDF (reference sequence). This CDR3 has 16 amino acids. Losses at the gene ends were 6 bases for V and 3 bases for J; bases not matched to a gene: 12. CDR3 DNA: TGTGCCACCAGGTTGGGGGAGGGAGGGGAGACAGATACGCAGTATTTT. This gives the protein CATRLGEGGETDTQYF. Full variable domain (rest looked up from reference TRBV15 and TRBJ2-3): DAMVIQNPRYQVTQFGKPVTLSCSQTLNHNVMYWYQQKSSQAPKLLFHYYDKDFNNEADTPDNFQSRRPNTSFCFLDIRSPGLGDTAMYLCATRLGEGGETDTQYFGPGTRLTVL.

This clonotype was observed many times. The CDR3 region is CASSLYPGHLYEQYF. CDR3 bases: TGTGCCAGCAGCTTATACCCGGGACACCTATACGAGCAGTACTTC. The rearrangement joins TRBV7-9 to TRBJ2-7, with D tentatively TRBD1 (6 bases). Germline values: CDR1 SEHNR, CDR2 FQNEAQ (reference sequence). Trimming stripped 2 bases from V and 4 bases from J, with 15 bases between. The CDR3 spans 15 residues.

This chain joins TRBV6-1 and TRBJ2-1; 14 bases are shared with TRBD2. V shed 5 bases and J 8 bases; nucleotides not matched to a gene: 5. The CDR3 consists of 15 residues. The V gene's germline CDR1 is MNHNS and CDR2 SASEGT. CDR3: CASSPAGLAGDEQFF. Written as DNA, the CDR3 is TGTGCCAGCAGTCCGGCGGGACTAGCGGGAGATGAGCAGTTCTTC.

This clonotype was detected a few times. The DNA of the CDR3 is TGTGCCAGCAGTCCCGCGGGACAGGGAATCCATGAGCAGTTCTTC. It is translated as CASSPAGQGIHEQFF. The chain uses TRBV25-1 and TRBJ2-1; 9 bases are a match to TRBD1. Trimming took 5 bases from V and 8 from J; bases not matched to a gene: 10. Per the germline V gene, CDR1 is MGHDK and CDR2 is SYGVNS. The CDR3 length is 15 residues.

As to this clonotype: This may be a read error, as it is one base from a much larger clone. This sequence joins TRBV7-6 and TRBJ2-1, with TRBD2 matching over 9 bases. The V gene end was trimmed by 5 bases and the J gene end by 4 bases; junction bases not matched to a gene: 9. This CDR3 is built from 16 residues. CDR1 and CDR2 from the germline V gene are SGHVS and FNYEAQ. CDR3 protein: CASSPLSGSGYNEQFF. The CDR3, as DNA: TGTGCCAGCAGCCCACTTAGCGGGAGCGGGTACAATGAGCAGTTCTTC.

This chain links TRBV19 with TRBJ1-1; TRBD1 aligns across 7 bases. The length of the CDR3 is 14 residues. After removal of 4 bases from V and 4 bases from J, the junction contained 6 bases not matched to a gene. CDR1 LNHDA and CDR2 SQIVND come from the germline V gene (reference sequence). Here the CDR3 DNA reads TGTGCCAGTAGTACACAGGGGCGAGTCACTGAAGCTTTCTTT. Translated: CASSTQGRVTEAFF.

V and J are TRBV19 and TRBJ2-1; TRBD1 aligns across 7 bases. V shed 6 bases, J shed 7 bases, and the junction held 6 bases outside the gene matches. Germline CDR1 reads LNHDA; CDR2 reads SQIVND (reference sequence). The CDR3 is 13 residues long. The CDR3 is CASRRTGANEQFF. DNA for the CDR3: TGTGCCAGTAGAAGAACAGGGGCAAATGAGCAGTTCTTC.

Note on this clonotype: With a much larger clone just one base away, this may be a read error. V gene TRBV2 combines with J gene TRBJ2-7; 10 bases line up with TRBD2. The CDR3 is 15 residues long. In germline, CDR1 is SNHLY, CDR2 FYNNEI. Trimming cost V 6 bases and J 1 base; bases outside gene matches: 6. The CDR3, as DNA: TGTGCCAGCAGGTGGGGACTAGCGCGTTCCTACGAGCAGTACTTC. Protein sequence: CASRWGLARSYEQYF.

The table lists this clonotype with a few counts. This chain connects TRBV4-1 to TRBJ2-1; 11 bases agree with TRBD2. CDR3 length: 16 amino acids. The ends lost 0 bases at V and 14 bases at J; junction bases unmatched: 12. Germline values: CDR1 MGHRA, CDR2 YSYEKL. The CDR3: CASSQDISLAGGGEFF. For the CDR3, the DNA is TGCGCCAGCAGCCAAGATATATCGCTAGCGGGAGGTGGGGAGTTCTTC.

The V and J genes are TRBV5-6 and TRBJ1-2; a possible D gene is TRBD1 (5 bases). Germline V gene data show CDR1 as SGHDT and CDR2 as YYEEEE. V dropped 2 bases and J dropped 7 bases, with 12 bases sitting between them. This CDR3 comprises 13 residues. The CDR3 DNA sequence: TGTGCCAGCAGCTTCTCAGGGCTCGGTGGCTACACCTTC. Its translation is CASSFSGLGGYTF.

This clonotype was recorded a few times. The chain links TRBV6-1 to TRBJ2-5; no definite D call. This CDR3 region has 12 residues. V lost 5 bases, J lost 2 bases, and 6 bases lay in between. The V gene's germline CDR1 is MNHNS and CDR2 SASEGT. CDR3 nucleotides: TGTGCCAGCAGTAAAAGTCAAGAGACCCAGTACTTC. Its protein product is CASSKSQETQYF.

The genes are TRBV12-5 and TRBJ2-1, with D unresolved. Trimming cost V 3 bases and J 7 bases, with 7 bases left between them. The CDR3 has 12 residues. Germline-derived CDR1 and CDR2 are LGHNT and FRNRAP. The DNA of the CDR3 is TGTGCTAGTGGTTTCTCCCGAAATGAGCAGTTCTTC. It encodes CASGFSRNEQFF.

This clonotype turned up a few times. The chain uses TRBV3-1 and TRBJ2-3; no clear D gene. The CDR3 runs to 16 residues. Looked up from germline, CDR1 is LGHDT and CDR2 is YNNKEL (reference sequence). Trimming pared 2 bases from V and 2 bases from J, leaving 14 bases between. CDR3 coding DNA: TGTGCCAGCAGCCAAATAAATGAGGATTCCACAGATACGCAGTATTTT. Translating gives CASSQINEDSTDTQYF.

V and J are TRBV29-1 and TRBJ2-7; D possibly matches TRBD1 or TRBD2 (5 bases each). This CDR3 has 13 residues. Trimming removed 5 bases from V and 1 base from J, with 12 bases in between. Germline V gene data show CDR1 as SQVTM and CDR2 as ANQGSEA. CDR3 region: CSVQRDHSYEQYF. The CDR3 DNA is TGCAGCGTTCAACGGGACCATTCCTACGAGCAGTACTTC.

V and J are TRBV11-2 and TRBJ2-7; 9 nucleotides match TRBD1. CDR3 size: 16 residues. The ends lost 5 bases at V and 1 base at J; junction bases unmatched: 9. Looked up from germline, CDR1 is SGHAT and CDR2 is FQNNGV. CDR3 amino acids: CASSLAWTGVSYEQYF. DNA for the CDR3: TGTGCCAGCAGCCTAGCATGGACAGGGGTTTCCTACGAGCAGTACTTC.

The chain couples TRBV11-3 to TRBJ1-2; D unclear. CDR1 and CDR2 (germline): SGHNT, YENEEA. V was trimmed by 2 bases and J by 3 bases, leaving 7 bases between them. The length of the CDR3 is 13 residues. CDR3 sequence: CASSLNRYYGYTF. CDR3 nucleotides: TGTGCCAGCAGCTTAAACAGATACTATGGCTACACCTTC.

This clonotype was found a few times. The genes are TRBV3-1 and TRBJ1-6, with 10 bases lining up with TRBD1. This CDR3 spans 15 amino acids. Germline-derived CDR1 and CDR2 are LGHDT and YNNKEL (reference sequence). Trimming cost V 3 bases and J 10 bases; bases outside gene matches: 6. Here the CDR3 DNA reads TGTGCCAGCAGCCAGGGACAGGGGCTCGGATCACCCCTCCACTTT. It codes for CASSQGQGLGSPLHF.

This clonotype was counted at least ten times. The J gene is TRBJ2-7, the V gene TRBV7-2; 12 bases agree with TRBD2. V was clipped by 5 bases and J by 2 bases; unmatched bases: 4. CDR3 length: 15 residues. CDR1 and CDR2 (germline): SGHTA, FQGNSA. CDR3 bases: TGTGCCAGCAGCCAGGGACTAGCGGGCCCCTACGAGCAGTACTTC. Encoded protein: CASSQGLAGPYEQYF.

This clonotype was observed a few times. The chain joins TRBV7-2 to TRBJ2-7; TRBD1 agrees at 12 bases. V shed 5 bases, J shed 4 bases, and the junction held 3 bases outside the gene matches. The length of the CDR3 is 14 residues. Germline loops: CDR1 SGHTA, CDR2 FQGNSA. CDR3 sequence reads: CASSRDRGLYEQYF. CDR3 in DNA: TGTGCCAGCAGCCGGGACAGGGGGCTGTACGAGCAGTACTTC.

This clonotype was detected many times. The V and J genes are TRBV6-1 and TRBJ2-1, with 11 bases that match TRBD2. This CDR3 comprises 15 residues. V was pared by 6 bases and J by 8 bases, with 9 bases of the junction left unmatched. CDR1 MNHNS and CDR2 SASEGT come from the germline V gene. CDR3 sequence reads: CASSSLAGAQDEQFF. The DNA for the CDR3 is TGTGCCAGCAGCTCACTAGCGGGAGCCCAGGATGAGCAGTTCTTC.

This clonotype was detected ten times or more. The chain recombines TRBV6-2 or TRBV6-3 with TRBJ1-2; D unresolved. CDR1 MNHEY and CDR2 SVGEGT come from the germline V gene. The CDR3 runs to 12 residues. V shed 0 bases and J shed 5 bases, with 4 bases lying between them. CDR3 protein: CASSYSMYGYTF. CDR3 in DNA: TGTGCCAGCAGTTACTCGATGTATGGCTACACCTTC.

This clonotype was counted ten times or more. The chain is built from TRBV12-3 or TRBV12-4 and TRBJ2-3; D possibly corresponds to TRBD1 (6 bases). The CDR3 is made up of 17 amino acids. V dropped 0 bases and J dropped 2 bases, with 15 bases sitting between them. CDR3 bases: TGTGCCAGCAGTTTAGCCGGATTGGGACAATTCACAGATACGCAGTATTTT. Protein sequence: CASSLAGLGQFTDTQYF.

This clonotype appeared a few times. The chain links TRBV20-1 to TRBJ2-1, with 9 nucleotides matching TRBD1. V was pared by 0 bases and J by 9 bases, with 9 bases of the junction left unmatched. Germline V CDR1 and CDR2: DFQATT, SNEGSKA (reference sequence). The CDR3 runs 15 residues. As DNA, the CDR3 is TGCAGTGCTAGAGACCCACAGGGGGCGCATGTTGAGCAGTTCTTC. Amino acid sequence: CSARDPQGAHVEQFF.

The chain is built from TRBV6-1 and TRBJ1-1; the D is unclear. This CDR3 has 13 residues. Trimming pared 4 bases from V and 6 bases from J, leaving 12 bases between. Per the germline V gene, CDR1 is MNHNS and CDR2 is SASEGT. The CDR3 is CASSVEGGAEAFF. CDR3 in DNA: TGTGCCAGCAGTGTTGAGGGAGGAGCTGAAGCTTTCTTT.